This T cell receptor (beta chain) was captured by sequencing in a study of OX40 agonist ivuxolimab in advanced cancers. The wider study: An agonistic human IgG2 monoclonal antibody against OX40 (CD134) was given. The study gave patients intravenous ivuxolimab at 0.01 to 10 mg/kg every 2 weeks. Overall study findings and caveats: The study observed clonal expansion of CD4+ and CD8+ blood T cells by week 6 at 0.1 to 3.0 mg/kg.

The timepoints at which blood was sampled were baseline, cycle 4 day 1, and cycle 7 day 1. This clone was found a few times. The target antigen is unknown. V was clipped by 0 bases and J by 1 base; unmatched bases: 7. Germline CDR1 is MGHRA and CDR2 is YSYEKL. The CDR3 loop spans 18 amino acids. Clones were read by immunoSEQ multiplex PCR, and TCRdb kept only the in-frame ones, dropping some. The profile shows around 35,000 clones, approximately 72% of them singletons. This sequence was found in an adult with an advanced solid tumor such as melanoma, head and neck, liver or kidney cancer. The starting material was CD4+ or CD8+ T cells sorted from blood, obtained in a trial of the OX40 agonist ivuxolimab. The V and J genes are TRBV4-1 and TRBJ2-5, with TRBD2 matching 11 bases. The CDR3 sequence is CASSQDRNLAGGQETQYF. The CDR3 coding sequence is TGCGCCAGCAGCCAAGATCGGAACCTAGCGGGGGGCCAAGAGACCCAGTACTTC.